Here is one T cell receptor beta chain with its context. Germline V lookup: CDR1 SGHRS, CDR2 YFSETQ. V dropped 3 bases and J dropped 3 bases, with 16 bases sitting between them. The CDR3 covers 15 residues. These data come from a study of T cell repertoires in cytomegalovirus infection. Study summary: Public TCR beta signatures indicated both CMV infection and matching HLA type.

Using its own MiXCR run on the reads, TCRdb lists one record per CDR3 protein. The table includes some 150,000 distinct CDR3 sequences, roughly 6.5% detected once. This chain joins TRBV5-1 and TRBJ2-7; D might be TRBD2 (5 bases). The sequencing input was PBMCs. This sequence was found in a human donor in good health (CMV status not recorded). Some clones in this sample may be carry-over from other donors' samples. CDR3 DNA sequence: TGCGCCAGCAGCTCCGGTGTCGGGGTCGTCTACGAGCAGTACTTC. Its protein is CASSSGVGVVYEQYF. Full variable domain (remainder filled in from reference TRBV5-1 and TRBJ2-7): KAGVTQTPRYLIKTRGQQVTLSCSPISGHRSVSWYQQTPGQGLQFLFEYFSETQRNKGNFPGRFSGRQFSNSRSEMNVSTLELGDSALYLCASSSGVGVVYEQYFGPGTRLTVT.